This T cell receptor beta chain was obtained from a study of blood T cells in healthy people across ages (dated by TCRdb to the mid-2010s). A note on the overall study: In model experiments, roughly one uniquely barcoded TCR beta cDNA molecule per two T cells was captured by template switching. Donors were grouped into four age groups: young (average approximately 15 years), middle-aged (39), aged (around 66) and long-lived (approximately 78). Using deep sequencing normalized with unique cDNA molecular identifiers, the study measured how TCR beta repertoire diversity changes with age. Two additional independent replicas of 1 million unique cDNA reads from the same blood draw were analyzed for two donors (one aged 18 to 29 and one aged 80 or older). To avoid experimental bias, donors of different ages were spread randomly across the sequencing lanes.

Donors were roughly 40 systemically healthy Caucasian individuals from Russia aged roughly 6 to 90 years. Approximately 9 milliliters of peripheral blood were collected from each donor into EDTA-treated Vacutainer tubes. Ficoll-Paque density-gradient centrifugation was used to isolate PBMCs, with at least 6 million per sample. Trizol reagent was used to extract total RNA from PBMCs, with at least 6 micrograms per sample. Naive CD45RAhigh/CD27high T cell percentages were measured by flow cytometry on a PBMC aliquot from every donor. V lost 5 bases and J lost 6 bases; the stretch between them is 10 bases long. Via the germline V gene, CDR1 is SQVTM and CDR2 ANQGSEA. The CDR3 has 12 amino acids, counting the end cysteine and phenylalanine. The sequence is cut down to CDR3 DNA, 36 bases in frame from base 1. The library came from 5' RACE. Sequencer: Illumina HiSeq 2500. A second PCR of roughly 6 to 11 cycles was run with a J-beta primer mix and a sample-barcoded 5' primer. Each TCR beta cDNA molecule received a unique molecular identifier from a template-switch 5' adaptor carrying 12 random nucleotides. Each sample yielded at least 2.5 million CDR3-containing paired-end reads. The Mint cDNA synthesis kit, primed by a TRBC-specific oligonucleotide, was used to synthesize first-strand cDNA from all RNA. Following uracil-DNA glycosylase treatment, a first 18-cycle PCR with universal primers M1SS and BC2_uni_R was performed on all cDNA. In the authors' own workflow: Each sample was normalized by randomly selecting 1 million high-quality reads, each carrying a distinct molecular identifier. Reads sharing molecular identifiers were discarded rather than binned into consensus sequences. MiTCR, set to a Q25 quality threshold and the strictest error-elimination algorithm, was used for CDR3 identification, clonotype clustering and error correction. A nonparametric unseen species model with Euler transformation was used to estimate lower-bound total TCR beta diversity. The public reads were run again by TCRdb, first through fastp at Q25 and then through MiXCR, and only productive beta chains were kept. Entries are consolidated by CDR3 protein sequence, retaining the most common genes and DNA. These V and J calls are TCRdb output, not the study's own analysis. This sample has roughly 700,000 distinct CDR3 sequences in its table, and more than 40% of those were observed once. Of the sample, 25% to 35% falls within the top ten clones.

On this clonotype itself: No antigen is known for it. Base qualities are missing; no much larger clone stands one base away.

Results the study describes overall, beyond this receptor: Observed TCR beta diversity per million T cells fell roughly linearly with age, and a significant reduction was already apparent by age around 40. The long-lived group showed more naive CD4+ T cells, fewer expanded clones and increased TCR diversity than the aged group, suggesting age selection. Because the CMV infection status of the donors was unknown, age-related changes in expanded clonotypes may potentially have been confounded. Total diversity estimates from one million sequenced T cells were considered lower bounds and underestimates. Because profiling used bulk unsorted PBMCs, naive and antigen-experienced compartments could not be compared conclusively. Observed TCR beta diversity correlated strongly with the percentage of naive T cells measured by flow cytometry.

Recombination connected TRBV29-1 to TRBJ1-4, with an unclear D gene assignment. This clonotype originated in a woman aged 60-75 years in good health. The sample consisted of blood. Here is the DNA: TGCAGCGTTCACGATGGGGATGAAAAACTGTTTTTT. Its protein reads: CSVHDGDEKLFF.